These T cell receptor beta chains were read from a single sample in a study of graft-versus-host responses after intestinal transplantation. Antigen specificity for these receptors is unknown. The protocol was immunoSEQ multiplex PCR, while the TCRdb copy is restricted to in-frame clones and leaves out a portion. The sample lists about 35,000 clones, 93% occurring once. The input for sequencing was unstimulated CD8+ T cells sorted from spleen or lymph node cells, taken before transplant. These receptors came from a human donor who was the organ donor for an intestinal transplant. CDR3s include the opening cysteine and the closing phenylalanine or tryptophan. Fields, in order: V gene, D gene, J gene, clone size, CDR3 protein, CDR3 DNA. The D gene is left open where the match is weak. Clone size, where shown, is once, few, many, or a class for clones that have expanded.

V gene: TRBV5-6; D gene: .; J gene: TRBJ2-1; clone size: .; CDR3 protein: CASSFSVSLSGNEQFF; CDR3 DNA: TGTGCCAGCAGCTTCTCCGTTAGTCTATCAGGCAATGAGCAGTTCTTC
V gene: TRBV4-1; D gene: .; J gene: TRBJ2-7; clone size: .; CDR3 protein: CASSQDTGLWEGYEQYF; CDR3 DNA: TGCGCCAGCAGCCAAGATACAGGACTATGGGAAGGCTACGAGCAGTACTTC
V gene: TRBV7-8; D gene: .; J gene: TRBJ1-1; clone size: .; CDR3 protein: CASREGNTEAFF; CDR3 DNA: TGTGCCAGCAGAGAGGGGAACACTGAAGCTTTCTTT
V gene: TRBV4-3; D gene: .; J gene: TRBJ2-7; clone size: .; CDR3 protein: CASSQDRWVRGYEQYF; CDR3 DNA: TGCGCCAGCAGCCAAGATCGGTGGGTGAGAGGCTACGAGCAGTACTTC
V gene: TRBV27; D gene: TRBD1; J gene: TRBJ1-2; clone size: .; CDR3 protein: CASSLSEGAENYGYTF; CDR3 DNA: TGTGCCAGCAGTTTATCGGAGGGGGCGGAAAACTATGGCTACACCTTC
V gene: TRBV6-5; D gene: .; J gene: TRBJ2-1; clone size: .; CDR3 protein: CASRSGTSSYNEQFF; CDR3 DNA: TGTGCCAGCAGGTCGGGGACTTCCTCCTACAATGAGCAGTTCTTC
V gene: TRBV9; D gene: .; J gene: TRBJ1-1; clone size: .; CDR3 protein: CASSVEGDREAFF; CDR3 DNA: TGTGCCAGCAGCGTAGAGGGTGACAGGGAAGCTTTCTTT
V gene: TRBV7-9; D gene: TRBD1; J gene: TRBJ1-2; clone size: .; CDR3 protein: CASSVGTVVGYTF; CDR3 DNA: TGTGCCAGCAGCGTTGGGACAGTAGTCGGCTACACCTTC
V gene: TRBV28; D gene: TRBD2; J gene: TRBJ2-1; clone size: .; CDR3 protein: CASSLDSGSYNEQFF; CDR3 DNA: TGTGCCAGCAGTTTAGATAGCGGGAGCTACAATGAGCAGTTCTTC
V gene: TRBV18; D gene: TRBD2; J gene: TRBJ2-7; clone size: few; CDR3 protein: CASSPRGGRALLYEQYF; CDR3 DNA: TGTGCCAGCTCACCACGTGGCGGGAGGGCCCTGTTATACGAGCAGTACTTC
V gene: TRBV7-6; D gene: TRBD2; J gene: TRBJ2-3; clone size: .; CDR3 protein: CASSLVPSGTWEDTQYF; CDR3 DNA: TGTGCCAGCAGCTTAGTGCCTAGCGGGACCTGGGAAGATACGCAGTATTTT
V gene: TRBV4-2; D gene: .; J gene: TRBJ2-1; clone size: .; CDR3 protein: CASSHAYNEQFF; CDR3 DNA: TGTGCCAGCAGCCATGCTTACAATGAGCAGTTCTTC
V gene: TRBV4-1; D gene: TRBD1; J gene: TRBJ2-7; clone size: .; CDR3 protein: CASSQGDRASSYEQYF; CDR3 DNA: TGCGCCAGCAGCCAAGGGGACAGAGCGAGCTCCTACGAGCAGTACTTC
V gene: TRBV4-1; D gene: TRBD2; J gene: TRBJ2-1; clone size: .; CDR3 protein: CASSQGAGAGNEQFF; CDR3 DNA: TGCGCCAGCAGCCAAGGGGCGGGAGCAGGCAATGAGCAGTTCTTC
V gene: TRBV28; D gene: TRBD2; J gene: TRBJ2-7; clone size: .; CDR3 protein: CASSLGLAYEQYF; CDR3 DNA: TGTGCCAGCAGTTTGGGACTAGCCTACGAGCAGTACTTC
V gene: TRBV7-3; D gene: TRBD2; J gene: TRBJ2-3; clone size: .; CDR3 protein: CASSLPWTSGTNTDTQYF; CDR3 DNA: TGTGCCAGCAGCTTACCCTGGACTAGCGGGACAAACACAGATACGCAGTATTTT
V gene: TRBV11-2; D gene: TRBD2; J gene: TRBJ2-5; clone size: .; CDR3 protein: CASSLGAGLARETQYF; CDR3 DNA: TGTGCCAGCAGCTTAGGGGCGGGACTAGCTCGAGAGACCCAGTACTTC
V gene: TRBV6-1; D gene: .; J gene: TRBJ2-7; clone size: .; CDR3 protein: CASSEPGYEQYF; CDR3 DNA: TGTGCCAGCAGTGAACCCGGGTACGAGCAGTACTTC
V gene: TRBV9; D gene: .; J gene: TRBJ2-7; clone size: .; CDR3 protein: CASSVAGFDEQYF; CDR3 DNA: TGTGCCAGCAGCGTAGCGGGATTCGACGAGCAGTACTTC
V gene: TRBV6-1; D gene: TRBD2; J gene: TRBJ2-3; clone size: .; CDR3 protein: CASSEVAGAGDTQYF; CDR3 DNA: TGTGCCAGCAGTGAGGTAGCGGGAGCCGGAGATACGCAGTATTTT
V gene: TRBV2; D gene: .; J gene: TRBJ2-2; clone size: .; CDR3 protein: CASRYPNTGELFF; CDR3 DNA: TGTGCCAGCAGGTACCCGAACACCGGGGAGCTGTTTTTT
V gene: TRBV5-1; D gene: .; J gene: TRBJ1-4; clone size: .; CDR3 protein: CASSLSQESEKLFF; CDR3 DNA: TGCGCCAGCAGCTTATCTCAGGAGAGTGAAAAACTGTTTTTT
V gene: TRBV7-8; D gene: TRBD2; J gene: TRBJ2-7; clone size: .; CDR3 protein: CASSLGQWEGHMYEQYF; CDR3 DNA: TGTGCCAGCAGCTTAGGACAGTGGGAGGGCCATATGTACGAGCAGTACTTC
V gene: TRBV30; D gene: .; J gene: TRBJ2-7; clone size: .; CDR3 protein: CAWSVGYEQYF; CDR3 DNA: TGTGCCTGGAGTGTTGGTTACGAGCAGTACTTC
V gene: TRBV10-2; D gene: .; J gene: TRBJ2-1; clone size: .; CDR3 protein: CASRVGIASPYNEQFF; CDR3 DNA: TGCGCCAGCAGGGTGGGGATAGCGAGTCCCTACAATGAGCAGTTCTTC
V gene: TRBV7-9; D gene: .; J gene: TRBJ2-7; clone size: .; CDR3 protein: CASSFPDVGKNEQYF; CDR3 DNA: TGTGCCAGCAGCTTTCCCGATGTAGGGAAGAACGAGCAGTACTTC
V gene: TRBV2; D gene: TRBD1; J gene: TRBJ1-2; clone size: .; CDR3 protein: CASSERTGSNYGYTF; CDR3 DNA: TGTGCCAGCAGCGAAAGGACAGGGAGTAACTATGGCTACACCTTC
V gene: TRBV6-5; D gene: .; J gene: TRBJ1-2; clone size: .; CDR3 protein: CASSFSPSLPHGYTF; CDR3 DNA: TGTGCCAGCAGTTTTTCTCCATCGCTCCCTCATGGCTACACCTTC
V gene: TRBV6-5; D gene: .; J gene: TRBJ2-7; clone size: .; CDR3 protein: CASSIGVYEQYF; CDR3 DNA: TGTGCCAGCAGCATAGGGGTCTACGAGCAGTACTTC
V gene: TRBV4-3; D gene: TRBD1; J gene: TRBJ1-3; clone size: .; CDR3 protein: CASSQELTGVSGNTIYF; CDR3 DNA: TGCGCCAGCAGCCAGGAATTGACAGGGGTCTCTGGAAACACCATATATTTT
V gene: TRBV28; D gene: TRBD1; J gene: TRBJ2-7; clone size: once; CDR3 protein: CASSSEVPGQKATYEQYF; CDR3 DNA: TGTGCCAGCAGTTCGGAAGTGCCGGGACAGAAAGCCACCTACGAGCAGTACTTC
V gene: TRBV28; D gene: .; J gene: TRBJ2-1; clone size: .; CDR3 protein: CASSFGAGAYNEQFF; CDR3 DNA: TGTGCCAGCAGTTTTGGTGCAGGGGCCTACAATGAGCAGTTCTTC
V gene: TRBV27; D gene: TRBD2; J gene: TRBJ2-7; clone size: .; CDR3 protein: CASSYRPLTSGAPYEQYF; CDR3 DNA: TGTGCCAGCAGTTACCGACCCCTAACTAGCGGGGCCCCCTACGAGCAGTACTTC
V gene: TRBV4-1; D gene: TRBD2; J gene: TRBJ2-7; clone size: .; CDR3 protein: CASSQDRREGEQYF; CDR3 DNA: TGCGCCAGCAGCCAAGATCGGAGGGAGGGCGAGCAGTACTTC
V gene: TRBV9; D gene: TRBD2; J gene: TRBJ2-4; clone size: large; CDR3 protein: CASSAGTSGSGKNIQYF; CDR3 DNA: TGTGCCAGCAGCGCAGGGACTAGCGGGAGTGGCAAAAACATTCAGTACTTC
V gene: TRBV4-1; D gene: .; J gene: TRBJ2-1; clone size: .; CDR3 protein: CASSQDEGKQFF; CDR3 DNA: TGCGCCAGCAGCCAAGATGAGGGTAAGCAGTTCTTC
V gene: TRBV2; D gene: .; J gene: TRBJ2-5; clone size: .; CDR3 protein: CASSMNPTGADQETQYF; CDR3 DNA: TGTGCCAGCAGTATGAACCCAACAGGAGCTGACCAAGAGACCCAGTACTTC
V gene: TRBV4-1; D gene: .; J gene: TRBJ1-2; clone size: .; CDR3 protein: CASSYRAAGDGYTF; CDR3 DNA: TGCGCCAGCAGCTACCGGGCCGCAGGCGATGGCTACACCTTC
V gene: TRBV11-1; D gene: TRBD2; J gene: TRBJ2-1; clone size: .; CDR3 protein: CASSWTSGSFEQFF; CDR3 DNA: TGTGCCAGCAGCTGGACTAGCGGGAGTTTTGAGCAGTTCTTC
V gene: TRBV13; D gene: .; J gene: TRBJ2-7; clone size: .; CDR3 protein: CASSGTGSRYEQYF; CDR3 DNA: TGTGCCAGCAGCGGCACCGGGAGCCGCTACGAGCAGTACTTC
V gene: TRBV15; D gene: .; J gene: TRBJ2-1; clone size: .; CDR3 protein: CATSREQEYNEQFF; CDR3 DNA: TGTGCCACCAGCAGAGAACAGGAATACAATGAGCAGTTCTTC
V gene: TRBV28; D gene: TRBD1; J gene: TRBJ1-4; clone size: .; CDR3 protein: CASSPKTGPNEKLFF; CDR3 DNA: TGTGCCAGCAGTCCAAAGACAGGGCCTAATGAAAAACTGTTTTTT
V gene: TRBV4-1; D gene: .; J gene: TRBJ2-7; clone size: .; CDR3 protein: CASSQDTAYEQYF; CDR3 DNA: TGCGCCAGCAGCCAAGATACAGCCTACGAGCAGTACTTC
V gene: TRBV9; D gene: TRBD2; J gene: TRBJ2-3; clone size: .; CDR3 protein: CASSKSGRSTDTQYF; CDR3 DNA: TGTGCCAGCAGCAAGAGCGGGAGAAGCACAGATACGCAGTATTTT
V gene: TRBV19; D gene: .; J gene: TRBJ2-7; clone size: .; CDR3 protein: CASSIGLGEQYF; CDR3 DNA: TGTGCCAGTAGTATTGGGCTAGGCGAGCAGTACTTC
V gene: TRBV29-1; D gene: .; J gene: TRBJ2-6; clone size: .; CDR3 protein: CSVGFSGANVLTF; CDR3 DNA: TGCAGCGTTGGGTTCTCTGGGGCCAACGTCCTGACTTTC
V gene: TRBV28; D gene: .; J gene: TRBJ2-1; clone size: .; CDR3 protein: CASSPGLGDHNEQFF; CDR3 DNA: TGTGCCAGCAGTCCGGGGCTAGGGGACCACAATGAGCAGTTCTTC
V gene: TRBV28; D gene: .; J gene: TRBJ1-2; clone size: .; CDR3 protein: CASSPAATGYGYTF; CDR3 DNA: TGTGCCAGCAGTCCCGCGGCAACGGGCTATGGCTACACCTTC